This T cell receptor beta chain was sequenced in a study of graft-versus-host responses after intestinal transplantation. In the study overall: All recipients were given anti-thymocyte globulin induction, and tacrolimus and steroids were then administered for about three years. Study findings and constraints: Allografts from individuals with graft-donor T cell macrochimerism displayed high graft-versus-host to host-versus-graft clonal ratios. Recipient marrow held GvH clones, some first seen in ileum or blood. Early post-transplant falls in HvG clones accompanied the peak levels of circulating GvH clones.

Of note for this clone: Antigen unknown.

Using immunoSEQ multiplex PCR, the repertoire was profiled, and TCRdb retains in-frame clones only, with some absent. The repertoire holds some 130,000 clones, with approximately 92% as singletons. The sequence derives from a human donor who received an intestinal transplant. Specimen: unstimulated CD4+ T cells sorted from spleen or lymph node cells, collected before intestinal transplant.

CDR3 sequence (DNA): TGCGCCAGCAGCTTGCAGACTAGTTCGTATCTGTCGATTTCCGAGCAGTACTTC. This gives the protein CASSLQTSSYLSISEQYF. This chain joins TRBV5-1 and TRBJ2-7; possible D gene TRBD2, 6 bases. This CDR3 is built from 18 residues. V lost 1 base to trimming and J lost 6 bases, with 26 bases between them. Germline V gene data show CDR1 as SGHRS and CDR2 as YFSETQ.